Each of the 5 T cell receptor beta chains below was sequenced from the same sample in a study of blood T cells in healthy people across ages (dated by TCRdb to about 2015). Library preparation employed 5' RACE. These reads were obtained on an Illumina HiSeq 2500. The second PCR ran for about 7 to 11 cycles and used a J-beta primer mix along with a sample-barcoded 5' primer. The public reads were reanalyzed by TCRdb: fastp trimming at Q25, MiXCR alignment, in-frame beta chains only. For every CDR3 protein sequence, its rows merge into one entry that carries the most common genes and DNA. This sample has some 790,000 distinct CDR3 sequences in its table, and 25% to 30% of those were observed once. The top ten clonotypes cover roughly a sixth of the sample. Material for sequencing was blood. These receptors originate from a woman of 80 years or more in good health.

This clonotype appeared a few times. CDR3 protein: CASSLGGGEDYGYTF. CDR3 coding DNA: TGTGCCAGCAGCTTAGGGGGGGGCGAGGACTATGGCTACACCTTC. V gene TRBV7-8 combines with J gene TRBJ1-2, with D perhaps matching TRBD1 (6 bases). Germline V gene sequence: CDR1 SGHVS, CDR2 FQNEAQ. The length of the CDR3 is 15 residues. Trimming took off 1 base at V and 3 bases at J, with 12 bases between the two ends.

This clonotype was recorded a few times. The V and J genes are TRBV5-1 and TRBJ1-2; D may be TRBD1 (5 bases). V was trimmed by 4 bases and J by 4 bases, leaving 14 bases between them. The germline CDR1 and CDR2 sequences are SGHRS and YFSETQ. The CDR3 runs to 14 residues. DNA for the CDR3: TGCGCCAGCAGCAACCACCAGGGAAGCTATGGCTACACCTTC. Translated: CASSNHQGSYGYTF.

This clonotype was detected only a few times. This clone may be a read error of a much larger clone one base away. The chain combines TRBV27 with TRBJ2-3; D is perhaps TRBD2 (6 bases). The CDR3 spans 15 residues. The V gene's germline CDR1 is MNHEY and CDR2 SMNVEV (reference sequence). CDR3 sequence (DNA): TGTGTCAGCAGTTTATGGGGGACTTCTACAGATACGCAGTATTTT. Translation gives CVSSLWGTSTDTQYF.

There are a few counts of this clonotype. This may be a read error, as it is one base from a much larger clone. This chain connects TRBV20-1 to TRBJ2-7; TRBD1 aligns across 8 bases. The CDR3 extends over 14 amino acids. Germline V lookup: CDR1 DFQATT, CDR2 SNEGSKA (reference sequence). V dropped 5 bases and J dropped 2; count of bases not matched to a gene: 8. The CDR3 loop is CSASPDRVTYEQYF. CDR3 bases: TGCAGTGCTTCCCCGGACAGGGTCACCTACGAGCAGTACTTC.

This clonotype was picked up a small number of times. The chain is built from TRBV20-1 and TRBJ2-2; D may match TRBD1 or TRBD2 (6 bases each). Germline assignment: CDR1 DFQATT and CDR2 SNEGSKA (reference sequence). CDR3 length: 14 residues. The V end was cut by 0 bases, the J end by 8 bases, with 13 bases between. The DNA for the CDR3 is TGCAGTGCTAGAGATCATCGGGGGCCGGGGGAGCTGTTTTTT. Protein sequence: CSARDHRGPGELFF.